The T cell receptor (beta chain) under discussion was sequenced for a study of blood T cell repertoires in COVID-19. Study-level background: Sites across the United States, Italy and Spain contributed samples from acute and convalescent COVID-19. PBMCs, B-cell-depleted T cells, or T cells provided the cDNA or gDNA that made up the material.

The V and J ends lost 2 bases and 5 bases respectively, with 13 bases between them. The CDR3 length is 15 residues. Germline CDR1 MNHEY, CDR2 SVGAGI. Original analysis: Amplification of reference gene primers was used by the study to estimate nucleated cell counts. The data were produced by immunoSEQ multiplex PCR, yet TCRdb's version contains in-frame clones alone and is incomplete. V, J and clone size were drawn from that table, and D and trimming were deduced from the DNA. The table lists roughly 50,000 clones, under 90% of them singletons, with 10% to 15% in the top ten. The source of this sequence is a woman of 80 years or more with acute or convalescent COVID-19. The rearrangement links TRBV6-5 to TRBJ1-5; possibly TRBD1 for D (6 bases). The sample was peripheral blood. The CDR3 loop is CASSYGGRVDQPQHF. The CDR3 DNA reads TGTGCCAGCAGTTACGGGGGCAGGGTTGATCAGCCCCAGCATTTT.